This TCR beta chain stems from a study of beta chain features in type 1 diabetes. Regarding the study as a whole: All four CD4+ subsets of Type 1 diabetes patients contained TCRB CDR3s that were moderately but significantly shorter.

Reverse transcribing all isolated RNA meant expressed TCRB transcripts were sequenced. Naive, central memory and regulatory T cell samples came to a mean of about 3.9 million reads. Sequencing was performed with immunoSEQ multiplex PCR; in TCRdb, only in-frame clones are kept and a portion is missing. This table has approximately 170,000 clones, approximately 8.1% appearing once. This CDR3 is 13 amino acids long. Per the germline V gene, CDR1 is SGHAT and CDR2 is FQNNGV. The V and J ends lost 3 bases and 1 base respectively, with 6 bases between them. Cells sorted by CD45RO/CCR7/CD25/CD127/CD95/CD27 comprised CD4+ naive, central memory, regulatory and stem cell-like memory cells. Notes on this clone: The antigen is undetermined.

The sequenced material came from central memory CD4+ T cells from blood. J is TRBJ2-5 and V is TRBV11-2; D not certain. The TCR was taken from a woman in her thirties or forties with type 1 diabetes. The DNA for the CDR3 is TGTGCCAGCAGCTTCGGTCTCCAAGAGACCCAGTACTTC. Protein product: CASSFGLQETQYF.